Below are 10 T cell receptor beta chains sequenced from a single sample in a study of shared clonotypes between healthy human individuals. Clones were read by immunoSEQ multiplex PCR, and TCRdb kept only the in-frame ones, dropping some. The table shows around 600,000 clones, with around 95% occurring only once. Naive CD8 isolation took CD45RO-negative cells positively selected for CCR7 and excluded terminally differentiated effector memory CD45RA+ cells. What was sequenced was naive CD8+ T cells sorted from blood. These TCRs come from a woman under 40 in good health.

This chain links TRBV28 with TRBJ2-7, with D possibly being TRBD2 (5 bases). V was clipped by 6 bases and J by 7 bases, with 16 bases between them. This CDR3 region has 13 residues. Germline V gene data show CDR1 as MDHEN and CDR2 as SYDVKM. CDR3 nucleotide sequence: TGTGCCAGCAGACTCCGGGGTACGGGTGAGCAGTACTTC. This translates into CASRLRGTGEQYF.

The chain recombines TRBV29-1 with TRBJ1-2; 7 positions agree with TRBD1. CDR1 is SQVTM and CDR2 is ANQGSEA in the germline V gene. J was trimmed by 13 bases and V by 0 bases; bases with no gene match: 14. This CDR3 contains 14 residues. The CDR3 protein is CSVEDTERSGDSTF. The DNA for the CDR3 is TGCAGCGTTGAAGATACCGAAAGATCAGGGGACAGCACCTTC.

The chain employs TRBV11-3 and TRBJ2-2; D gene ambiguous. Trimming pared 0 bases from V and 7 bases from J, leaving 6 bases between. The CDR3 totals 13 residues. The germline V gene encodes CDR1 SGHNT and CDR2 YENEEA. This chain's CDR3 is CASSLDVVGELFF. As DNA, the CDR3 is TGTGCCAGCAGCTTAGACGTAGTCGGGGAGCTGTTTTTT.

The rearrangement uses TRBV19 and TRBJ1-2; tentatively, D is TRBD1 (6 bases). Trimming took off 8 bases at V and 5 bases at J, with 15 bases between the two ends. Germline V CDR1 and CDR2: LNHDA, SQIVND (reference sequence). The CDR3 has 13 residues. This CDR3 reads CASAPGHLYGYTF. The CDR3 DNA sequence: TGTGCCAGTGCACCGGGACACCTTTATGGCTACACCTTC. The entire variable domain, with the rest obtained from reference TRBV19 and TRBJ1-2, is as follows: DGGITQSPKYLFRKEGQNVTLSCEQNLNHDAMYWYRQDPGQGLRLIYYSQIVNDFQKGDIAEGYSVSREKKESFPLTVTSAQKNPTAFYLCASAPGHLYGYTFGSGTRLTVV.

The J gene is TRBJ1-1, the V gene TRBV2, with a possible D match to TRBD1 (6 bases). V lost 0 bases and J 7 bases, leaving 21 bases between the germline ends. The germline V gene has CDR1 SNHLY and CDR2 FYNNEI. The CDR3 loop spans 17 amino acids. DNA for the CDR3: TGTGCCAGCAGTGAAGCCGCCCTGGGGGCGCGTACTGTTGAAGCTTTCTTT. It encodes CASSEAALGARTVEAFF.

The rearrangement uses TRBV27 and TRBJ2-1, with D unresolved. Germline-derived CDR1 and CDR2 are MNHEY and SMNVEV (reference sequence). The CDR3 is made up of 15 amino acids. Between the trimmed V and J ends, which lost 3 bases and 2 bases, there was a span of 11 bases. Written as DNA, the CDR3 is TGTGCCAGCAGTTTGCGTATCCCCACCTACAATGAGCAGTTCTTC. Residues: CASSLRIPTYNEQFF.

This chain connects TRBV28 to TRBJ2-5; 13 bases line up with TRBD2. V lost 10 bases and J lost 5; bases outside the gene matches: 19. CDR3 length equals 18 residues. Looked up from germline, CDR1 is MDHEN and CDR2 is SYDVKM. The CDR3 bases are TGTGCCATAAATTCAGGGACTAGCGGGATCCTGGGGGGGGAGACCCAGTACTTC. Its protein product is CAINSGTSGILGGETQYF.

This sequence joins TRBV7-9 and TRBJ2-1; 14 bases agree with TRBD2. V lost 1 base to trimming and J lost 5 bases; unmatched junction nucleotides: 4. Germline CDR1 is SEHNR and CDR2 is FQNEAQ (reference sequence). This CDR3 comprises 17 residues. The CDR3 nucleotides read TGTGCCAGCAGCTTAGGACTAGCGGGAGGGCTACACAATGAGCAGTTCTTC. Residues: CASSLGLAGGLHNEQFF. The whole variable domain, filled in from reference TRBV7-9 and TRBJ2-1, reads DTGVSQNPRHKITKRGQNVTFRCDPISEHNRLYWYRQTLGQGPEFLTYFQNEAQLEKSRLLSDRFSAERPKGSFSTLEIQRTEQGDSAMYLCASSLGLAGGLHNEQFFGPGTRLTVL.

This clone was detected once. The rearrangement joins TRBV11-2 to TRBJ2-7; D may be TRBD2 (6 bases). The CDR3 has 12 amino acids. V was clipped by 11 bases and J by 0 bases, with 11 bases between them. The germline gives CDR1 SGHAT, CDR2 FQNNGV. The CDR3: CASAGNSYEQYF. The CDR3 region has the DNA TGTGCCTCAGCGGGCAACTCCTACGAGCAGTACTTC.

The chain is built from TRBV6-1 and TRBJ2-7; D is perhaps TRBD1 or TRBD2 (5 bases each). Trimming removed 3 bases at V and 2 bases at J, with 20 bases between. CDR3 length: 17 residues. Germline CDR1 reads MNHNS; CDR2 reads SASEGT. CDR3 nucleotide sequence: TGTGCCAGCAGTGAGGGGGTGGGCTACAGACCTACCTACGAGCAGTACTTC. Amino acid sequence: CASSEGVGYRPTYEQYF.